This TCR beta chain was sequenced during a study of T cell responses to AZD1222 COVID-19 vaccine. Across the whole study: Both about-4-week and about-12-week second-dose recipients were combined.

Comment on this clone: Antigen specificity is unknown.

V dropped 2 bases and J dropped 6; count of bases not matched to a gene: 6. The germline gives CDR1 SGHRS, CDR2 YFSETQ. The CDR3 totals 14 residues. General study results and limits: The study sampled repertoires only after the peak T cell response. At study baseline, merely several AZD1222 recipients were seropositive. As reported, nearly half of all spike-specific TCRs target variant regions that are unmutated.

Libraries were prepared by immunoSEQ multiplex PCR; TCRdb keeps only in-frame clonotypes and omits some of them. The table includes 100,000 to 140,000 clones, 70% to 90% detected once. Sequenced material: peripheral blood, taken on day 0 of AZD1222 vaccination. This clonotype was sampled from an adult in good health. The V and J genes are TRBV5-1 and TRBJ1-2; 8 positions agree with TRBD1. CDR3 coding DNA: TGCGCCAGCAGCTTAGGGACAGGCCTGGATGGCTACACCTTC. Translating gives CASSLGTGLDGYTF.